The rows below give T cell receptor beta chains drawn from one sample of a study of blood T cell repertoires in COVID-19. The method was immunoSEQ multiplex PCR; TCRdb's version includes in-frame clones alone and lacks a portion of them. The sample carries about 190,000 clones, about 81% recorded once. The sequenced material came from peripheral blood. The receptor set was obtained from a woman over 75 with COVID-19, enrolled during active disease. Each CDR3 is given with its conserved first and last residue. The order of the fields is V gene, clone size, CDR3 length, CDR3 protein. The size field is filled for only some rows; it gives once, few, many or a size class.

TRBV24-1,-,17,CATSDRGAQGFTDTQYF
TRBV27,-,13,CASRHQGTGELFF
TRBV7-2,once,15,CASSLVAGGWNEQFF
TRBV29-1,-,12,CSGFTGNYGYTF
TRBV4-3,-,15,CASSQDGRVNTEAFF
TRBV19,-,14,CASKNRDREGEQYF
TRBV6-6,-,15,CASSRYGGAARGYTF
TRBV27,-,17,CASSLNRDRGLNQPQHF
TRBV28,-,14,CASSFRAIRDTQYF
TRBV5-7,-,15,CASSLDSSGANVLTF